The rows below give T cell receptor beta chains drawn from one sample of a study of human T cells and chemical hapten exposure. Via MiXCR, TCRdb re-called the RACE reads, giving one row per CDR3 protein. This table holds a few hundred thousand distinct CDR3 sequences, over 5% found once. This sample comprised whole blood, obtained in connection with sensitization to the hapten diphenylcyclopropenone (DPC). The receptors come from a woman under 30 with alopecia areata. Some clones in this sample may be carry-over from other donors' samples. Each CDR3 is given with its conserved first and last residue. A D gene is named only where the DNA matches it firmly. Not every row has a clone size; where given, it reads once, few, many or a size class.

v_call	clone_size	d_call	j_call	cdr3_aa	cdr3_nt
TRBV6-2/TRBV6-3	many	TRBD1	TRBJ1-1	CASSYGQGGPSTEAFF	TGTGCCAGCAGTTACGGACAGGGCGGACCCTCCACTGAAGCTTTCTTT
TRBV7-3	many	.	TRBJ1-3	CASSFTPGNRSSGNTIYF	TGTGCCAGCAGTTTTACACCCGGAAACAGAAGCTCTGGAAACACCATATATTTT
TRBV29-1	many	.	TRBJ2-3	CSVAYGEPADTQYF	TGCAGCGTTGCATACGGCGAACCCGCAGATACGCAGTATTTT
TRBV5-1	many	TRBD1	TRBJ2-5	CASSLEQGNQETQYF	TGCGCCAGCAGCTTGGAACAGGGGAACCAAGAGACCCAGTACTTC
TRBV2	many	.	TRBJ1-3	CASSRDTMSSGNTIYF	TGTGCCAGCAGTCGGGACACCATGAGCTCTGGAAACACCATATATTTT
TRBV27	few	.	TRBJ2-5	CASRRPGAQETQYF	TGTGCCAGCAGACGACCGGGTGCCCAAGAGACCCAGTACTTC
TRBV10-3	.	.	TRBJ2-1	CAISDRGPFNEQFF	TGTGCCATCAGTGATCGGGGACCCTTCAACGAGCAGTTCTTC
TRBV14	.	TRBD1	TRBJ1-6	CASSQFGTGDNSPLHF	TGTGCCAGCAGCCAATTCGGGACAGGAGATAATTCACCCCTCCACTTT
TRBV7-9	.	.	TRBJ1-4	CASSLGARGEKLFF	TGTGCCAGCAGCTTAGGGGCACGAGGTGAAAAACTGTTTTTT
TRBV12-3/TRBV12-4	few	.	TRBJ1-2	CASSTGTFYGYTF	TGTGCCAGCAGTACCGGGACATTCTATGGCTACACCTTC
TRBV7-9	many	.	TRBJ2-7	CASSLTTGNYEQYF	TGTGCCAGCAGCCTAACAACAGGGAACTACGAGCAGTACTTC
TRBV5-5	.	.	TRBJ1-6	CASSLSPGLDSPLHF	TGTGCCAGCAGCTTGAGTCCGGGCCTGGATTCACCCCTCCACTTT
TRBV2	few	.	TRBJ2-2	CASIGGAGNTGELFF	TGTGCCAGCATCGGGGGTGCTGGGAACACCGGGGAGCTGTTTTTT
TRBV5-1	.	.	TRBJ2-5	CASSPEGGGAETQYF	TGCGCCAGCAGCCCTGAGGGGGGGGGCGCGGAGACCCAGTACTTC
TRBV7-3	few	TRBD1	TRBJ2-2	CASSQQGADTGELFF	TGTGCCAGCAGCCAACAGGGGGCCGACACCGGGGAGCTGTTTTTT
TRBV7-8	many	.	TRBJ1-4	CASSFEGFVEKLFF	TGTGCCAGCAGCTTCGAGGGCTTTGTTGAAAAACTGTTTTTT
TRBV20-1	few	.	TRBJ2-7	CSAAGAGTNEQYF	TGCAGTGCAGCTGGGGCAGGGACGAACGAGCAGTACTTC
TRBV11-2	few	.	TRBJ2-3	CASSHRVSSTDTQYF	TGTGCCAGCAGCCACAGGGTTTCTAGCACAGATACGCAGTATTTT
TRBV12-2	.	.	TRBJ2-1	CASRSGGQGHNEQFF	TGTGCAAGTCGCTCAGGGGGACAGGGGCACAATGAGCAGTTCTTC
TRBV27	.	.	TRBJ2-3	CASSLFKGSRPTDTQYF	TGTGCCAGCAGTTTATTTAAGGGCAGTAGGCCCACAGATACGCAGTATTTT
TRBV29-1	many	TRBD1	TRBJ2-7	CSVDVGQGNEQYF	TGCAGCGTTGATGTCGGACAGGGGAACGAGCAGTACTTC